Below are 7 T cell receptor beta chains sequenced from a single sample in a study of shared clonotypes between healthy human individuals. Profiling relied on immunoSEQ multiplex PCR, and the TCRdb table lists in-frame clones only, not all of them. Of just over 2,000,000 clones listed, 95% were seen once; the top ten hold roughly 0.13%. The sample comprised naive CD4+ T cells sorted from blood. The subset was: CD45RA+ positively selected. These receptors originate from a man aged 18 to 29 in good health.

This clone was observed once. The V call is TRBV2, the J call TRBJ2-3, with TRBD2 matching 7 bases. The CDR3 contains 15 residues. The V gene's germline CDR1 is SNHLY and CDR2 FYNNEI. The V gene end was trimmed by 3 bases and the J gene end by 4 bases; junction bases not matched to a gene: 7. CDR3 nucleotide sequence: TGTGCCAGCAGTGACATTGGTGGGGGGGCAGATACGCAGTATTTT. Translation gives CASSDIGGGADTQYF.

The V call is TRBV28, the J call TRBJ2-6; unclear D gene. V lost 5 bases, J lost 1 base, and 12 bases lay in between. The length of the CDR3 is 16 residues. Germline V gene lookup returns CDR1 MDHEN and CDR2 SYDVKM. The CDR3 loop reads CASSPKGLSGANVLTF. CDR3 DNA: TGTGCCAGCAGTCCGAAGGGTTTATCTGGGGCCAACGTCCTGACTTTC.

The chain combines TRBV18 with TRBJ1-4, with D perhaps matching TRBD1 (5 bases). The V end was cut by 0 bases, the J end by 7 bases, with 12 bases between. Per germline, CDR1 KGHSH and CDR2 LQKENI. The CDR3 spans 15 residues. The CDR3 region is CASSPPGLPIEKLFF. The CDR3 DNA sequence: TGTGCCAGCTCACCACCGGGACTCCCCATTGAAAAACTGTTTTTT.

CDR3 nucleotide sequence: TGCGCCAGCAGCTTCGCGGGGACGAACACCGGGGAGCTGTTTTTT. This translates into CASSFAGTNTGELFF. The rearrangement uses TRBV5-1 and TRBJ2-2; TRBD2 is a possible D gene (6 bases). CDR1 is SGHRS, CDR2 YFSETQ, per germline. Trimming shortened V by 2 bases and J by 0 bases, and 8 bases separated the two germline ends. The CDR3 is 15 amino acids.

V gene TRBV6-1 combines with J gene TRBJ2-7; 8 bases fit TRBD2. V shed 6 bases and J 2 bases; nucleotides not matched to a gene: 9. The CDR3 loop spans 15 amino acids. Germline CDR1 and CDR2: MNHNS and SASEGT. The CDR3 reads CASSPQAGAPYEQYF. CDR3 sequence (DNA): TGTGCCAGCAGCCCCCAAGCGGGGGCACCCTACGAGCAGTACTTC.

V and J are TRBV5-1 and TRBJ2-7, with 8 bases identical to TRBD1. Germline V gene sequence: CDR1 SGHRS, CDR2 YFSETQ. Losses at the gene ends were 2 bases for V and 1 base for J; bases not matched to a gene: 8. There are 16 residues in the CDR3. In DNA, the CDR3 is TGCGCCAGCAGCTTCGCCACGGGACAGGTGTCCTACGAGCAGTACTTC. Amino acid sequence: CASSFATGQVSYEQYF. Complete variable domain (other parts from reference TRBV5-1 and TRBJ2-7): KAGVTQTPRYLIKTRGQQVTLSCSPISGHRSVSWYQQTPGQGLQFLFEYFSETQRNKGNFPGRFSGRQFSNSRSEMNVSTLELGDSALYLCASSFATGQVSYEQYFGPGTRLTVT.

Here the CDR3 reads CASSELGVLYQETQYF. In nucleotides, the CDR3 is TGTGCCAGCAGTGAATTGGGGGTACTGTACCAAGAGACCCAGTACTTC. The V gene is TRBV6-1, the J gene TRBJ2-5; D is perhaps TRBD1 or TRBD2 (5 bases each). Trimming removed 2 bases at V and 0 bases at J, with 13 bases between. From germline, CDR1 is MNHNS and CDR2 SASEGT. This CDR3 comprises 16 residues.